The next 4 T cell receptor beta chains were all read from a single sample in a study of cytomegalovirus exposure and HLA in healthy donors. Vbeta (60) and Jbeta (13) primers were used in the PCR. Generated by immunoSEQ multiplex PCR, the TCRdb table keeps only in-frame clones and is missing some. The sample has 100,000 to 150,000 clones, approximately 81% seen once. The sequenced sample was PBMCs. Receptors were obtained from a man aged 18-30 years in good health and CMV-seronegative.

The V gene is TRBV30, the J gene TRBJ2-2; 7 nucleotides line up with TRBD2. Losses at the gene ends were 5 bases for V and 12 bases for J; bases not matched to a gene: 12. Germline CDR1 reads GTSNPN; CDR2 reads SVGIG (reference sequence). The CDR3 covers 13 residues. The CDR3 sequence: CAWDPVGGYKLFF. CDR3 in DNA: TGTGCCTGGGACCCTGTGGGAGGGTACAAGCTGTTTTTT.

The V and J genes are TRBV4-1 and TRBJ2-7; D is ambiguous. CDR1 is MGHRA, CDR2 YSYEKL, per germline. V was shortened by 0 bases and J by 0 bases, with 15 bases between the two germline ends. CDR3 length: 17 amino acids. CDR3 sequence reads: CASSQEESRVSSYEQYF. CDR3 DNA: TGCGCCAGCAGCCAAGAGGAAAGCCGGGTGAGCTCCTACGAGCAGTACTTC.

In nucleotides, the CDR3 is TGTGCTAGTGGTTCCTTCTACGAGCAGTACTTC. Translation gives CASGSFYEQYF. The J gene is TRBJ2-7, the V gene TRBV12-5, with D unresolved. Germline V gives CDR1 LGHNT, CDR2 FRNRAP. V lost 4 bases and J lost 3, with 4 bases in between. The CDR3 extends over 11 amino acids.

The CDR3 is CASSYIGASGNTIYF. The CDR3, as DNA: TGTGCCAGCAGTTACATAGGAGCCTCTGGAAACACCATATATTTT. The chain uses TRBV6-5 and TRBJ1-3, with D hard to call. The CDR3 sequence is 15 residues long. The V end lost 2 bases, the J end lost 0 bases, and 8 bases lay between the germline ends. In germline, CDR1 is MNHEY, CDR2 SVGAGI.